This T cell receptor beta chain was obtained from a study of cytomegalovirus exposure and HLA in healthy donors. 60 Vbeta and 13 Jbeta primers were used in PCR. The repertoire was sequenced with immunoSEQ multiplex PCR; TCRdb's copy has only in-frame clones and lacks some. The sample has about 150,000 clones, roughly four fifths seen once. Sequencing used PBMCs. The receptor comes from a male donor in good health and CMV-seronegative.

CDR3 DNA sequence: TGTGCCAGCAGTCCATGGACAGGGGGTAACTATGGCTACACCTTC. This sequence encodes CASSPWTGGNYGYTF. V gene TRBV28 combines with J gene TRBJ1-2; 10 bases fit TRBD1. The CDR3 extends over 15 amino acids. V shed 5 bases, J shed 1 base, and the junction held 4 bases outside the gene matches. Looked up from germline, CDR1 is MDHEN and CDR2 is SYDVKM.